This TCR beta chain emerged from a study of blood T cell repertoires in COVID-19. As originally analysed: Reference gene primer amplification gave estimated nucleated cell counts. The data were produced by immunoSEQ multiplex PCR, yet TCRdb's version contains in-frame clones alone and is incomplete. V, J and clone size reflect that table, while D and trimming were determined from the DNA. The data show fewer than 250,000 clones, with 83% seen just once and roughly 8.8% held by the top ten. V dropped 0 bases and J dropped 7 bases, with 3 bases sitting between them. Germline V gene lookup returns CDR1 SGHVS and CDR2 FQNEAQ. The CDR3 spans 12 residues.

The sequenced sample was peripheral blood. The sequence came from a woman aged 45-60 years with acute or convalescent COVID-19. This chain uses TRBV7-8 with TRBJ1-4; no clear D. The CDR3 is CASSLAAEKLFF. The CDR3 bases are TGTGCCAGCAGCTTAGCGGCTGAAAAACTGTTTTTT.